This T cell receptor (beta chain) is from a study of cytomegalovirus exposure and HLA in healthy donors. Regarding the study as a whole: Later findings reportedly placed an Asian-associated ancestry cluster below the approximately 670-donor mean for N-insertions. Presence/absence comparisons presumed near-even sequencing depth among donors. Certain indistinguishable V segments, among them TRBV6-2 and TRBV6-3, were excluded.

The study ran its PCR with 60 Vbeta and 13 Jbeta primers. Clones were read by immunoSEQ multiplex PCR, and TCRdb kept only the in-frame ones, dropping some. Of under 200,000 clones in the sample, about 83% are singletons; the top ten hold approximately 6%. Turning to this clone: Its antigen is not identified.

CDR3 length: 16 residues. V was clipped by 4 bases and J by 7 bases; unmatched bases: 6. The V gene's germline CDR1 is LNHDA and CDR2 SQIVND (reference sequence). The sample taken for sequencing was PBMCs. The genes are TRBV19 and TRBJ2-1; 14 nucleotides match TRBD2. This receptor was obtained from a young woman in good health and CMV-seropositive. In DNA form, the CDR3 reads TGTGCCAGTAGTAGACCGGGACTAGCGGGAGTTAATGAGCAGTTCTTC. Its protein is CASSRPGLAGVNEQFF.